The 29 T cell receptor beta chains below were found in one sample sequenced in a study of T cell clones after liver transplantation. Assay: immunoSEQ multiplex PCR; the TCRdb copy retains only in-frame clones and omits some. The table records about 58,000 clones, around 70% of them present only once. The sequencing here drew on CD4+ T cells from blood, taken at the roughly 16-month timepoint. These TCRs come from a human patient who received a liver transplant. The graft donor may have given rise to some T cells.

The rearrangement uses TRBV15 and TRBJ2-1; D is perhaps TRBD1 (5 bases). Deletions cut 0 bases from V and 10 bases from J, with 13 bases between. CDR3 length: 14 amino acids. The germline gives CDR1 LNHNV, CDR2 YYDKDF (reference sequence). CDR3 DNA: TGTGCCACCAGCAGAGATCAGGGATCCGGAGAGCAGTTCTTC. Protein product: CATSRDQGSGEQFF.

This chain links TRBV19 with TRBJ1-4, with 7 nucleotides matching TRBD1. CDR1 and CDR2 from the germline V gene are LNHDA and SQIVND (reference sequence). This CDR3 contains 13 residues. V gave up 4 bases and J gave up 13 bases; unmatched junction bases: 9. In DNA form, the CDR3 reads TGTGCCAGTAGTACGACAGGGATTAAACGACTGTTTTTT. Its translation is CASSTTGIKRLFF.

This clone was counted a few times. The rearrangement uses TRBV14 and TRBJ2-3; D possibly matches TRBD1 or TRBD2 (5 bases each). The CDR3 has 14 amino acids. Between the trimmed V and J ends, which lost 2 bases and 4 bases, there was a span of 10 bases. In germline, CDR1 is SGHDN, CDR2 FVKESK. CDR3 amino acids: CASSQPGRPDTQYF. CDR3 nucleotide sequence: TGTGCCAGCAGCCAACCGGGGCGCCCAGATACGCAGTATTTT.

This sequence joins TRBV5-6 and TRBJ2-1; 11 positions agree with TRBD2. The V segment lost 5 bases and the J segment 5 bases; nucleotides outside the gene matches: 12. This CDR3 is built from 17 residues. The germline V gene has CDR1 SGHDT and CDR2 YYEEEE. This CDR3 is CASSDELTSGIHNEQFF. Here the CDR3 DNA reads TGTGCCAGCAGTGATGAACTGACTAGCGGGATACACAATGAGCAGTTCTTC. Filled out from reference TRBV5-6 and TRBJ2-1, the complete variable domain reads DAGVTQSPTHLIKTRGQQVTLRCSPKSGHDTVSWYQQALGQGPQFIFQYYEEEERQRGNFPDRFSGHQFPNYSSELNVNALLLGDSALYLCASSDELTSGIHNEQFFGPGTRLTVL.

This clone has a single count. V is TRBV28 and J is TRBJ2-1; tentatively, D is TRBD2 (5 bases). Germline loops: CDR1 MDHEN, CDR2 SYDVKM. V lost 7 bases and J 4 bases, leaving 14 bases between the germline ends. The CDR3 has 14 amino acids. CDR3: CASITSGKYNEQFF. The CDR3 region has the DNA TGTGCCAGCATCACAAGCGGAAAGTACAATGAGCAGTTCTTC.

This clone was seen only once. The V call is TRBV6-6, the J call TRBJ2-1; no clear D. Germline V gene sequence: CDR1 MNHNY, CDR2 SVGAGI (reference sequence). There are 16 residues in the CDR3. V was pared by 6 bases and J by 5 bases, with 20 bases between. The CDR3 bases are TGTGCCAGCAGCGCCCTAGGGCAGTCTATACACAATGAGCAGTTCTTC. Translating it yields CASSALGQSIHNEQFF.

J is TRBJ1-2 and V is TRBV11-3; D remains ambiguous. Per the germline V gene, CDR1 is SGHNT and CDR2 is YENEEA. The CDR3 length is 13 residues. The V and J ends lost 8 bases and 5 bases respectively, with 15 bases between them. The CDR3 DNA reads as TGTGCCAGCTCTCGTGGGAGCCCTTATGGCTACACCTTC. It codes for CASSRGSPYGYTF.

The V gene is TRBV7-9, the J gene TRBJ2-7; D unresolved. CDR1 and CDR2 (germline): SEHNR, FQNEAQ (reference sequence). V was pared by 5 bases and J by 3 bases, with 8 bases between. This CDR3 contains 12 residues. CDR3 region: CASSPSGYEQYV. The DNA for the CDR3 is TGTGCCAGCAGCCCTTCCGGCTACGAGCAGTACGTC.

This clone was counted only a few times. The V gene is TRBV25-1, the J gene TRBJ1-2; TRBD1 matches at 7 bases. Germline V CDR1 and CDR2: MGHDK, SYGVNS. The CDR3 spans 14 residues. The V segment lost 6 bases and the J segment 6 bases; nucleotides outside the gene matches: 10. CDR3 sequence reads: CASSPSDRNHGYTF. CDR3 sequence (DNA): TGTGCCAGCAGCCCGTCGGACAGGAACCATGGCTACACCTTC.

The genes are TRBV6-5 and TRBJ1-6; 8 positions match TRBD1. The J segment lost 4 bases and the V segment lost 5 bases, leaving 4 bases of the junction unmatched. This CDR3 comprises 15 residues. CDR1 is MNHEY and CDR2 is SVGAGI in the germline V gene. For the CDR3, the DNA is TGTGCCAGCAGTCCGACAGGGGCTTATAATTCACCCCTCCACTTT. Translated: CASSPTGAYNSPLHF.

The chain has TRBV2 and TRBJ1-1; D ambiguous. The CDR3 totals 13 residues. V shed 4 bases and J shed 10 bases, with 16 bases lying between them. Per the germline V gene, CDR1 is SNHLY and CDR2 is FYNNEI. CDR3 amino acids: CASSVQAIPTAFF. DNA for the CDR3: TGTGCCAGCAGTGTCCAAGCTATTCCGACAGCTTTCTTT.

V is TRBV5-6 and J is TRBJ2-5; perhaps TRBD2 as D (5 bases). V was shortened by 0 bases and J by 4 bases, with 10 bases between the two germline ends. The CDR3 loop spans 14 amino acids. In germline, CDR1 is SGHDT, CDR2 YYEEEE. CDR3 amino acids: CASSLGGVRETQYF. Here the CDR3 DNA reads TGTGCCAGCAGCTTGGGGGGAGTTAGAGAGACCCAGTACTTC. Filled out from reference TRBV5-6 and TRBJ2-5, the complete variable domain reads DAGVTQSPTHLIKTRGQQVTLRCSPKSGHDTVSWYQQALGQGPQFIFQYYEEEERQRGNFPDRFSGHQFPNYSSELNVNALLLGDSALYLCASSLGGVRETQYFGPGTRLLVL.

The rearrangement joins TRBV6-1 to TRBJ1-2; 8 bases are shared with TRBD1. This CDR3 has 13 amino acids. The germline gives CDR1 MNHNS, CDR2 SASEGT. The V segment lost 4 bases and the J segment 7 bases; nucleotides outside the gene matches: 5. The CDR3: CASSADREAGYTF. The DNA of the CDR3 is TGTGCCAGCAGTGCGGACAGGGAGGCTGGCTACACCTTC.

V usage is TRBV7-2 and J usage is TRBJ1-5; D unclear. The CDR3 is 15 residues long. Between the trimmed V and J ends, which lost 1 base and 4 bases, there was a span of 11 bases. The germline gives CDR1 SGHTA, CDR2 FQGNSA. The CDR3 DNA reads TGTGCCAGCAGCTTAGGTTCGAGGGCTAATCAGCCCCAGCATTTT. Translated, it gives CASSLGSRANQPQHF.

This chain links TRBV30 with TRBJ2-7; the D gene is possibly TRBD1 (6 bases). V was cut by 5 bases and J by 4 bases, with 21 bases left in between. The CDR3 extends over 15 amino acids. Germline CDR1 is GTSNPN and CDR2 is SVGIG (reference sequence). The CDR3 spells CAWGVRGTRTYEQYF. In DNA, the CDR3 is TGTGCCTGGGGGGTTAGGGGGACCCGGACGTACGAGCAGTACTTC.

J is TRBJ2-3 and V is TRBV5-1, with TRBD2 matching 15 bases. Looked up from germline, CDR1 is SGHRS and CDR2 is YFSETQ. The CDR3 is 18 amino acids. V trimming: 4 bases; J trimming: 0 bases; junction bases outside the gene matches: 6. The CDR3 spells CASSEGLAGGLSTDTQYF. The CDR3 DNA reads TGCGCCAGCAGCGAAGGACTAGCGGGAGGGCTTAGCACAGATACGCAGTATTTT. Complete variable domain (other parts from reference TRBV5-1 and TRBJ2-3): KAGVTQTPRYLIKTRGQQVTLSCSPISGHRSVSWYQQTPGQGLQFLFEYFSETQRNKGNFPGRFSGRQFSNSRSEMNVSTLELGDSALYLCASSEGLAGGLSTDTQYFGPGTRLTVL.

The V call is TRBV28, the J call TRBJ1-4; TRBD1 is a possible D gene (6 bases). The CDR3 sequence is 16 residues long. Germline V gene data show CDR1 as MDHEN and CDR2 as SYDVKM. Trimming shortened V by 6 bases and J by 0 bases, and 14 bases separated the two germline ends. The CDR3 sequence is CASRPTGLATNEKLFF. CDR3 nucleotide sequence: TGTGCCAGCAGGCCGACAGGACTTGCAACTAATGAAAAACTGTTTTTT.

The chain joins TRBV18 to TRBJ2-5; D is unresolved. This CDR3 spans 16 amino acids. CDR1 KGHSH and CDR2 LQKENI come from the germline V gene. Trimming pared 2 bases from V and 5 bases from J, leaving 18 bases between. The CDR3 spells CASSPRPDRNVETQYF. CDR3 in DNA: TGTGCCAGCTCACCAAGGCCGGATCGTAACGTCGAGACCCAGTACTTC.

The gene calls are TRBV11-3 and TRBJ2-1; 13 positions agree with TRBD2. V lost 7 bases to trimming and J lost 8 bases; unmatched junction nucleotides: 20. From germline, CDR1 is SGHNT and CDR2 YENEEA. This CDR3 has 19 amino acids. The CDR3 loop reads CASTPGQGRTSGRAYEQFF. The CDR3 DNA reads TGTGCCAGCACCCCGGGACAGGGGAGAACTAGCGGGAGGGCGTATGAGCAGTTCTTC.

V usage is TRBV20-1 and J usage is TRBJ2-1; D is perhaps TRBD2 (6 bases). Trimming took off 4 bases at V and 9 bases at J, with 7 bases between the two ends. Germline assignment: CDR1 DFQATT and CDR2 SNEGSKA (reference sequence). The CDR3 is 10 amino acids. As DNA, the CDR3 is TGCAGTGCTAAACTAGCTGAGCAGTTCTTC. It translates to CSAKLAEQFF.

There are a few counts of this clone. The J gene is TRBJ2-3, the V gene TRBV5-1; D perhaps matches TRBD2 (6 bases). The CDR3 totals 14 residues. Germline CDR1 is SGHRS and CDR2 is YFSETQ. V dropped 2 bases and J dropped 6 bases, with 13 bases sitting between them. The CDR3 loop is CASSFGGKGDTQYF. In DNA, the CDR3 is TGCGCCAGCAGCTTTGGCGGGAAAGGGGATACGCAGTATTTT.

This sequence joins TRBV6-5 and TRBJ2-5; D may be TRBD2 (5 bases). This CDR3 has 15 residues. V dropped 6 bases and J dropped 0 bases, with 14 bases sitting between them. The germline V gene encodes CDR1 MNHEY and CDR2 SVGAGI. The CDR3 sequence: CASRRSGLYQETQYF. The CDR3 DNA reads TGTGCCAGCAGGAGAAGCGGCCTGTACCAAGAGACCCAGTACTTC.

In this sample, this clone turned up once. This rearrangement joins TRBV28 to TRBJ2-1; 8 bases align to TRBD2. V lost 9 bases to trimming and J lost 4 bases; unmatched junction nucleotides: 5. Looked up from germline, CDR1 is MDHEN and CDR2 is SYDVKM. This CDR3 region has 13 residues. CDR3 loop: CARRGATYNEQFF. In nucleotides, the CDR3 is TGTGCCAGGCGGGGGGCGACTTACAATGAGCAGTTCTTC.

This clone was picked up a small number of times. The J gene is TRBJ1-2, the V gene TRBV11-2; D possibly corresponds to TRBD1 (5 bases). The CDR3 runs 14 residues. Germline lookup yields CDR1 SGHAT and CDR2 FQNNGV. Trimming took off 0 bases at V and 8 bases at J, with 13 bases between the two ends. CDR3 residues: CASSLDRQGGGYTF. In DNA form, the CDR3 reads TGTGCCAGCAGCTTAGATCGGCAGGGAGGAGGCTACACCTTC.

The chain recombines TRBV4-1 with TRBJ2-3; weak D call: TRBD1 (5 bases). This CDR3 comprises 18 residues. The ends were cut back, 0 bases at V and 2 bases at J, with 18 bases in the middle. CDR1 is MGHRA and CDR2 is YSYEKL in the germline V gene. CDR3 residues: CASSQDGGFGHTTDTQYF. DNA of the CDR3: TGCGCCAGCAGCCAAGATGGCGGCTTTGGACATACCACAGATACGCAGTATTTT.

The chain employs TRBV7-2 and TRBJ2-5; 7 bases match TRBD2. Germline loops: CDR1 SGHTA, CDR2 FQGNSA. The CDR3 is 14 amino acids. Trimming cost V 0 bases and J 2 bases; bases outside gene matches: 0. The CDR3 loop is CASSLAGGQETQYF. The CDR3 bases are TGTGCCAGCAGCTTAGCGGGAGGGCAAGAGACCCAGTACTTC.

J is TRBJ2-7 and V is TRBV11-2; possible D gene TRBD2, 5 bases. CDR1 is SGHAT, CDR2 FQNNGV, per germline. Trimming pared 5 bases from V and 6 bases from J, leaving 8 bases between. The CDR3 runs to 11 residues. The CDR3 region has the DNA TGTGCCAGCAGCCACGAGGGCGAGCAGTACTTC. Translated: CASSHEGEQYF.

The V and J genes are TRBV5-4 and TRBJ2-7; D is unresolved. This CDR3 region has 16 residues. Trimming pared 0 bases from V and 3 bases from J, leaving 16 bases between. Germline V gene lookup returns CDR1 SGHNT and CDR2 YYREEE (reference sequence). CDR3 DNA: TGTGCCAGCAGCTTGGACGCCCGGGCAACAAACTACGAGCAGTACGTC. Protein sequence: CASSLDARATNYEQYV.

The chain's CDR3 is CASSDARTSVTDTQYF. In DNA form, the CDR3 reads TGTGCCAGCAGTGATGCGAGGACTAGCGTCACAGATACGCAGTATTTT. V and J are TRBV2 and TRBJ2-3, with 9 bases aligning to TRBD2. This CDR3 comprises 16 residues. CDR1 and CDR2 from the germline V gene are SNHLY and FYNNEI. V shed 3 bases, J shed 2 bases, and the junction held 6 bases outside the gene matches.